This T cell receptor beta chain was observed in a study of radiotherapy plus CTLA-4 blockade in lung cancer. Study-wide findings and caveats: Tumor-origin TCR clones grew in blood after radiotherapy plus ipilimumab. Response, reportedly, was best predicted by interferon-beta along with early blood T cell clone dynamics.

This CDR3 is 15 amino acids long. V was pared by 5 bases and J by 9 bases, with 10 bases of the junction left unmatched. The germline V gene has CDR1 SGHTA and CDR2 FQGNSA. Measured with immunoSEQ multiplex PCR; TCRdb has only the in-frame clones, and not every one. The data hold tens of thousands of clones, with around 84% observed a single time. A remark on this clone: The antigen is not known.

The chain uses TRBV7-2 and TRBJ2-3, with TRBD2 identical over 11 bases. The source of this sequence is a human donor with non-small cell lung cancer that progressed on radiotherapy plus ipilimumab. This specimen was peripheral blood, taken from a patient treated with radiotherapy plus ipilimumab. The CDR3 sequence is CASSVSGGAGRTQYF. CDR3 nucleotide sequence: TGTGCCAGCAGCGTTAGCGGGGGGGCCGGGAGGACGCAGTATTTT.